The clone carrying this T cell receptor beta chain appeared many times. Its antigen is unidentified. These data come from a study of CD8 T cells in ankylosing spondylitis. TCRdb re-analysed the 5' RACE reads in MiXCR, keeping a single row per CDR3 protein. The repertoire includes about 35,000 distinct CDR3 sequences, 10% to 13% of them detected once, and more than 15% sits in the top ten. The study, taken as a whole, reports: Before this, some motif variants had been reported in reactive arthritis synovial fluid and blood. Researchers reportedly found disease-linked clones significantly enriched in matched ankylosing spondylitis synovial fluid. Relatively scarce in peripheral blood, disease-linked clones were CD8+.

Germline-derived CDR1 and CDR2 are SGHRS and YFSETQ. Trimming pared 3 bases from V and 6 bases from J, leaving 21 bases between. This CDR3 has 17 amino acids. The source is a male donor with ankylosing spondylitis or in good health (not recorded which). V usage is TRBV5-1 and J usage is TRBJ2-2; tentatively, D is TRBD1 or TRBD2 (5 bases each). Specimen: blood, either unsorted or a sorted T cell fraction (not recorded which). The CDR3 loop is CASSSPGAEAVPGELFF. CDR3 bases: TGCGCCAGCAGCTCCCCCGGGGCGGAAGCGGTACCCGGGGAGCTGTTTTTT.